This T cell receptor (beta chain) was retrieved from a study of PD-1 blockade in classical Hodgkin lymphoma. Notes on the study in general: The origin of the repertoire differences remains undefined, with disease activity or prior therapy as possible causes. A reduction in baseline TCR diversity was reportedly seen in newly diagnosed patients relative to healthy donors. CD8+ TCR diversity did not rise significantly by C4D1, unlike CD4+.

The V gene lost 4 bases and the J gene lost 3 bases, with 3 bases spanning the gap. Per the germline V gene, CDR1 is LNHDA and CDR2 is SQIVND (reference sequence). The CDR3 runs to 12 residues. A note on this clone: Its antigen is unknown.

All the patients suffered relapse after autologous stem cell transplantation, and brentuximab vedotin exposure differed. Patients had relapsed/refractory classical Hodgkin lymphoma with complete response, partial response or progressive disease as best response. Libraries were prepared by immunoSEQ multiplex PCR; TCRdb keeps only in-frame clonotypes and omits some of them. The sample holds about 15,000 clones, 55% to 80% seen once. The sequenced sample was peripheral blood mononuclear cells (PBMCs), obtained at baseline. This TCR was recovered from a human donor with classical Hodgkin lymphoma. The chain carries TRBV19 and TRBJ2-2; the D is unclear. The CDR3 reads CASSRDTGELFF. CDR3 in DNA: TGTGCCAGTAGTAGGGACACCGGGGAGCTGTTTTTT.